This TCR beta chain was sequenced during a study of regulatory T cells in long-lasting Graves disease. In the study overall: Graves' cases, newly diagnosed, had used antithyroid drugs under 3 months.

CDR3-region Arm-PCR and iRepertoire HTBI primers produced the TCR beta libraries. TCRdb analysed the multiplex PCR reads with MiXCR anew, one entry per CDR3 protein. The table has some 400,000 distinct CDR3 sequences, more than 13% seen once. This clonotype was counted ten times or more. The time point denotes: newly diagnosed GD, antithyroid drugs for less than 3 months. Extracted PBMC RNA gave rise to the TCR library. Another study also made use of these data, one on T cells in Graves' hyperthyroidism and ophthalmopathy. That investigation notes: Stable hyperthyroidism: no ophthalmopathy progression over 18 months of follow-up.

This sample comprised peripheral blood mononuclear cells (PBMCs), obtained at new diagnosis, from a patient treated with antithyroid drugs. This sequence was found in a woman aged 30 to 39 with Graves disease.

CDR3 sequence: CATSRDRGEHEQFF. The CDR3 DNA follows: TGTGCCACCAGCCGGGACAGGGGTGAACATGAGCAGTTCTTC. V usage is TRBV24-1 and J usage is TRBJ2-1; 10 bases align to TRBD1. The CDR3 sequence is 14 residues long. After removal of 7 bases from V and 8 bases from J, the junction contained 7 bases not matched to a gene. Per germline, CDR1 KGHDR and CDR2 SFDVKD.